The 30 T cell receptor beta chains in this list originate from one sample, sequenced in a study of blood T cell repertoires in COVID-19 (TCRdb year 2020). The library was built by means of the immunoSEQ multiplex PCR assay. TCRdb stores this immuneACCESS table with in-frame sequences only. Part of the clones is absent; in the studies checked, under half of the shortfall reflects unresolved V genes, and no reason is known for the rest. A total of about 440,000 clones appear in this sample, about 89% of them only once. Approximately 4.3% of the sample comes from the top ten. Sequenced sample: peripheral blood. The source is a woman in her twenties or thirties with acute or convalescent COVID-19.

In its sample, this clone was seen many times. The chain joins TRBV27 to TRBJ2-2; TRBD1 aligns across 8 bases. This CDR3 comprises 17 residues. V shed 5 bases and J 7 bases; nucleotides not matched to a gene: 15. CDR1 is MNHEY, CDR2 SMNVEV, per germline (reference sequence). CDR3 region: CASSEGQAGGIVGELFF. CDR3 nucleotides: TGTGCCAGCAGTGAGGGGCAAGCAGGGGGCATCGTCGGGGAGCTGTTTTTT.

A remark on this clone: Other DNA sequences within the sample encode an identical CDR3. This chain joins TRBV5-1 and TRBJ1-5; D is possibly TRBD1 (5 bases). The CDR3 sequence is 14 residues long. Germline V gene sequence: CDR1 SGHRS, CDR2 YFSETQ. V was clipped by 4 bases and J by 4 bases, with 12 bases between them. CDR3 sequence reads: CASSPDSPNQPQHF. Written as DNA, the CDR3 is TGCGCCAGCAGCCCAGACAGCCCAAATCAGCCCCAGCATTTT.

This chain links TRBV21-1 with TRBJ2-2; the D call in the table, TRBD2, was not verified against the DNA. TRBV21-1 is termed a pseudogene. This CDR3 is 16 amino acids long. The CDR3 DNA reads as TGTGCCAGCAGCCAAAAGCGGGGATCGGGCGACGGGGAGCTGTTTTTT. It translates to CASSQKRGSGDGELFF.

J is TRBJ1-2 and V is TRBV14, with D possibly being TRBD1 (5 bases). The CDR3 extends over 14 amino acids. In germline, CDR1 is SGHDN, CDR2 FVKESK. Trimming removed 5 bases at V and 6 bases at J, with 16 bases between. CDR3 sequence (DNA): TGTGCCAGCAGCTCTCCGGGACTGCAGAATGGCTACACCTTC. It specifies CASSSPGLQNGYTF.

V is TRBV4-1 and J is TRBJ2-3; D is possibly TRBD2 (5 bases). V lost 2 bases and J lost 8, with 17 bases in between. From germline, CDR1 is MGHRA and CDR2 YSYEKL. The CDR3 covers 15 residues. CDR3 DNA: TGCGCCAGCAGCCAACGGACTGGGTACACGGTTACGCAGTATTTT. Amino acids: CASSQRTGYTVTQYF.

This chain joins TRBV5-6 and TRBJ2-1; 14 bases line up with TRBD2. The CDR3 totals 19 residues. Trimming removed 4 bases from V and 2 bases from J; junction bases left unmatched: 11. Germline V lookup: CDR1 SGHDT, CDR2 YYEEEE. The CDR3 protein is CASSQILGLAGGPYNEQFF. DNA of the CDR3: TGTGCCAGCAGCCAAATTCTCGGACTAGCGGGGGGTCCCTACAATGAGCAGTTCTTC.

This chain joins TRBV5-5 and TRBJ1-1, with a weak D call TRBD1 (5 bases). Looked up from germline, CDR1 is SGHKS and CDR2 is YYEKEE (reference sequence). The germline V and J ends were trimmed by 0 bases and 6 bases, with 12 bases remaining between them. This CDR3 comprises 14 residues. The CDR3 here is CASSLVGGFAEAFF. CDR3 nucleotides: TGTGCCAGCAGCTTGGTGGGGGGTTTTGCTGAAGCTTTCTTT.

This clone has just one count. In nucleotides, the CDR3 is TGTGCCAGCAGCCTCGGGTGGGAGACCCAGTACTTC. Translated, it gives CASSLGWETQYF. V usage is TRBV7-2 and J usage is TRBJ2-5; D remains unclear. From germline, CDR1 is SGHTA and CDR2 FQGNSA. V was pared by 5 bases and J by 5 bases, with 9 bases between. CDR3 length equals 12 residues.

CDR3 bases: TGTGCCAGCAGCGCATCCCAACAGGGGGCTAATTCACCCCTCCACTTT. Its translation: CASSASQQGANSPLHF. V gene TRBV9 combines with J gene TRBJ1-6; 9 bases are a match to TRBD1. The CDR3 extends over 16 amino acids. Looked up from germline, CDR1 is SGDLS and CDR2 is YYNGEE. The ends lost 3 bases at V and 6 bases at J; junction bases unmatched: 7.

The V and J genes are TRBV6-5 and TRBJ2-5, with 8 bases that match TRBD2. The V gene's germline CDR1 is MNHEY and CDR2 SVGAGI. V dropped 7 bases and J dropped 5; count of bases not matched to a gene: 9. The CDR3 runs to 14 residues. The CDR3 region is CASTQGLAGETQYF. The CDR3 nucleotides read TGTGCCAGCACACAAGGACTAGCTGGGGAGACCCAGTACTTC.

The gene calls are TRBV2 and TRBJ1-2, with D tentatively TRBD1 (5 bases). This CDR3 is built from 14 residues. Germline-derived CDR1 and CDR2 are SNHLY and FYNNEI. The V gene lost 2 bases and the J gene lost 6 bases, with 13 bases spanning the gap. CDR3 DNA: TGTGCCAGCAGTGAACTGGTTAAGACAGATGGCTACACCTTC. Its protein is CASSELVKTDGYTF.

V and J are TRBV15 and TRBJ2-1; the D gene is possibly TRBD2 (7 bases). The germline gives CDR1 LNHNV, CDR2 YYDKDF (reference sequence). The V end lost 0 bases, the J end lost 8 bases, and 17 bases lay between the germline ends. The CDR3 runs to 16 residues. In DNA form, the CDR3 reads TGTGCCACCAGCAGAGAAAGGGGGGGGAGAACCGATGAGCAGTTCTTC. Amino acids: CATSRERGGRTDEQFF.

This chain's CDR3 is CTSSQDRNSYNSPLHF. Here the CDR3 DNA reads TGCACCAGCAGCCAAGATCGGAACAGTTATAATTCACCCCTCCACTTT. This rearrangement joins TRBV1 to TRBJ1-6; the table's D call, TRBD1, was not checked against the DNA. TRBV1 is annotated as a pseudogene. The CDR3 is made up of 16 amino acids.

The gene calls are TRBV24-1 and TRBJ1-1; 9 bases are a match to TRBD1. This CDR3 is built from 16 residues. Germline CDR1 reads KGHDR; CDR2 reads SFDVKD. V shed 3 bases and J 5 bases; nucleotides not matched to a gene: 9. The CDR3 nucleotides are TGTGCCACCAGTGATACCCCGGGACAGGGATCAACTGAAGCTTTCTTT. It yields the protein CATSDTPGQGSTEAFF.

The chain recombines TRBV9 with TRBJ2-5, with D perhaps TRBD1 (6 bases). The CDR3 is made up of 15 amino acids. Germline V gene data show CDR1 as SGDLS and CDR2 as YYNGEE. The germline V and J ends were trimmed by 8 bases and 4 bases, with 21 bases remaining between them. The CDR3 region has the DNA TGTGCCAGTACTACTTCGAACAGGGCTACAGAGACCCAGTACTTC. Translated: CASTTSNRATETQYF.

The chain couples TRBV15 to TRBJ1-1; 7 bases line up with TRBD1. V trimming: 5 bases; J trimming: 6 bases; junction bases outside the gene matches: 3. CDR1 LNHNV and CDR2 YYDKDF come from the germline V gene (reference sequence). There are 12 residues in the CDR3. This chain's CDR3 is CATSATGAEAFF. CDR3 coding DNA: TGTGCCACCAGCGCAACAGGGGCTGAAGCTTTCTTT.

The chain joins TRBV6-6 to TRBJ2-2, with a possible D match to TRBD2 (6 bases). The CDR3 runs 13 residues. Germline CDR1 MNHNY, CDR2 SVGAGI (reference sequence). Between the trimmed V and J ends, which lost 6 bases and 7 bases, there was a span of 12 bases. CDR3 sequence (DNA): TGTGCCAGCAGCCCAGGGCGGGGCGGGGAGCTGTTTTTT. Translated: CASSPGRGGELFF.

J is TRBJ1-6 and V is TRBV3-1 (or the pseudogene TRBV3-2); tentatively, D is TRBD1 (6 bases). This CDR3 has 15 amino acids. Trimming removed 1 base at V and 10 bases at J, with 14 bases between. Germline lookup yields CDR1 LGHDT and CDR2 YNNKEL (reference sequence). The chain's CDR3 is CASSQVGGRGSPLHF. The DNA of the CDR3 is TGTGCCAGCAGCCAAGTCGGGGGGCGCGGGTCACCCCTCCACTTT.

The chain recombines TRBV5-6 with TRBJ2-3; D might be TRBD1 (5 bases). Germline V gene lookup returns CDR1 SGHDT and CDR2 YYEEEE. Between the trimmed V and J ends, which lost 2 bases and 2 bases, there was a span of 21 bases. The CDR3 runs to 18 residues. Here the CDR3 reads CASSFPHRQGIITDTQYF. CDR3 coding DNA: TGTGCCAGCAGCTTTCCCCATCGGCAGGGCATTATCACAGATACGCAGTATTTT.

The V and J genes are TRBV27 and TRBJ2-5, with TRBD1 matching over 9 bases. J was trimmed by 7 bases and V by 5 bases; bases with no gene match: 14. The length of the CDR3 is 16 residues. The germline CDR1 and CDR2 sequences are MNHEY and SMNVEV (reference sequence). CDR3: CASSPETGGIRGTQYF. DNA for the CDR3: TGTGCCAGCAGTCCCGAAACAGGGGGCATCCGAGGGACCCAGTACTTC.

The chain has TRBV3-1 (or the pseudogene TRBV3-2) and TRBJ1-4, with D possibly being TRBD1 (5 bases). The CDR3 has 17 residues. Germline values: CDR1 LGHDT, CDR2 YNNKEL (reference sequence). Between the trimmed V and J ends, which lost 1 base and 3 bases, there was a span of 15 bases. The CDR3 loop reads CASSQGFAGPPNEKLFF. The CDR3 bases are TGTGCCAGCAGCCAAGGTTTTGCGGGGCCCCCTAATGAAAAACTGTTTTTT.

V is TRBV3-1 (or the pseudogene TRBV3-2) and J is TRBJ2-3, with 7 bases lining up with TRBD2. The CDR3 is 16 amino acids. Germline V gene sequence: CDR1 LGHDT, CDR2 YNNKEL (reference sequence). V was clipped by 1 base and J by 2 bases; unmatched bases: 6. CDR3 sequence reads: CASSQAYGGTTDTQYF. CDR3 in DNA: TGTGCCAGCAGCCAAGCTTACGGGGGGACCACAGATACGCAGTATTTT.

The V and J genes are TRBV3-1 (or the pseudogene TRBV3-2) and TRBJ2-1, with TRBD1 matching 9 bases. The CDR3 extends over 17 amino acids. Unmatched junction bases numbered 7, after V lost 0 bases and J lost 4 bases. In germline, CDR1 is LGHDT, CDR2 YNNKEL (reference sequence). The CDR3 nucleotides read TGTGCCAGCAGCCAAGATACGGGACAGGGATTGTACAATGAGCAGTTCTTC. Its protein is CASSQDTGQGLYNEQFF.

The rearrangement joins TRBV4-1 to TRBJ2-5; 7 bases line up with TRBD2. The CDR3 loop spans 14 amino acids. CDR1 MGHRA and CDR2 YSYEKL come from the germline V gene. The junction had 11 bases not matched to a gene; V was cut back by 4 bases and J by 9 bases. Here the CDR3 DNA reads TGCGCCAGCAGCCCGGGGGGAGCTGATCGAGCCCAGTACTTC. Translation: CASSPGGADRAQYF.

The chain recombines TRBV4-1 with TRBJ2-1; 8 bases are a match to TRBD2. Per germline, CDR1 MGHRA and CDR2 YSYEKL. J was trimmed by 0 bases and V by 4 bases; bases with no gene match: 2. The CDR3 consists of 15 residues. CDR3 in amino acids: CASSPLAGSYNEQFF. CDR3 bases: TGCGCCAGCAGCCCGCTAGCGGGCTCCTACAATGAGCAGTTCTTC.

The J gene is TRBJ2-3, the V gene TRBV4-2, with D perhaps matching TRBD2 (7 bases). The CDR3 consists of 16 residues. Between the trimmed V and J ends, which lost 0 bases and 0 bases, there was a span of 10 bases. Looked up from germline, CDR1 is LGHNA and CDR2 is YNFKEQ. The CDR3 here is CASSQEGGGSTDTQYF. The CDR3 DNA sequence: TGTGCCAGCAGCCAAGAGGGCGGGGGCAGCACAGATACGCAGTATTTT.

The rearrangement joins TRBV4-2 to TRBJ1-6; D not resolved. This CDR3 region has 14 residues. Germline V lookup: CDR1 LGHNA, CDR2 YNFKEQ. The V end lost 2 bases, the J end lost 7 bases, and 9 bases lay between the germline ends. The DNA of the CDR3 is TGTGCCAGCAGCCAACCCACGGAGAATTCACCCCTCCACTTT. Translating it yields CASSQPTENSPLHF.

The V and J genes are TRBV7-7 and TRBJ2-2, with TRBD2 as a possible D gene (5 bases). V was cut by 5 bases and J by 6 bases, with 28 bases left in between. CDR1 is SSHAT, CDR2 FNYEAQ, per germline (reference sequence). The length of the CDR3 is 19 residues. The CDR3, as DNA: TGTGCCAGCAGCCCCCGGGATCCTAATGAGTGGCAGGAGTCCGGGGAGCTGTTTTTT. This gives the protein CASSPRDPNEWQESGELFF. The full variable domain, with the rest looked up from reference TRBV7-7 and TRBJ2-2, is GAGVSQSPRYKVTKRGQDVTLRCDPISSHATLYWYQQALGQGPEFLTYFNYEAQPDKSGLPSDRFSAERPEGSISTLTIQRTEQRDSAMYRCASSPRDPNEWQESGELFFGEGSRLTVL.

In DNA, the CDR3 is TGTGCCAGCAGCTACGGACTAGCGGGCAATGAGCAGTTCTTC. It specifies CASSYGLAGNEQFF. This chain uses TRBV7-2 with TRBJ2-1, with 11 nucleotides matching TRBD2. Germline V gene data show CDR1 as SGHTA and CDR2 as FQGNSA. V shed 4 bases, J shed 6 bases, and the junction held 2 bases outside the gene matches. The CDR3 extends over 14 amino acids.

The V and J genes are TRBV10-1 and TRBJ1-4; D is possibly TRBD1 (5 bases). V was pared by 2 bases and J by 0 bases, with 19 bases between. Germline V CDR1 and CDR2: WNHNN, SYGVQD (reference sequence). The CDR3 spans 19 residues. CDR3 sequence reads: CASSEAPGLDLSTNEKLFF. For the CDR3, the DNA is TGCGCCAGCAGTGAGGCTCCGGGACTAGACCTCTCAACTAATGAAAAACTGTTTTTT.